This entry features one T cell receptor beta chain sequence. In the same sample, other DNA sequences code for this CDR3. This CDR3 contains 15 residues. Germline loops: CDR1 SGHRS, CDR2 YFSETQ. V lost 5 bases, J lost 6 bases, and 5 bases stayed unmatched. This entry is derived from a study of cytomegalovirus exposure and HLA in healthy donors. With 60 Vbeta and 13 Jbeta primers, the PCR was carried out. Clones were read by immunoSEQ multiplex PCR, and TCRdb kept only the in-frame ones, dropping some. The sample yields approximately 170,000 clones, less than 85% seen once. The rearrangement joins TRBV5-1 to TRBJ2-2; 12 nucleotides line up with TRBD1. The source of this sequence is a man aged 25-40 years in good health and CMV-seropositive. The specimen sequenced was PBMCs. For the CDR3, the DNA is TGCGCCAGCAGTCCCGGGACAGGGGGCTCCGGGGAGCTGTTTTTT. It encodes CASSPGTGGSGELFF.